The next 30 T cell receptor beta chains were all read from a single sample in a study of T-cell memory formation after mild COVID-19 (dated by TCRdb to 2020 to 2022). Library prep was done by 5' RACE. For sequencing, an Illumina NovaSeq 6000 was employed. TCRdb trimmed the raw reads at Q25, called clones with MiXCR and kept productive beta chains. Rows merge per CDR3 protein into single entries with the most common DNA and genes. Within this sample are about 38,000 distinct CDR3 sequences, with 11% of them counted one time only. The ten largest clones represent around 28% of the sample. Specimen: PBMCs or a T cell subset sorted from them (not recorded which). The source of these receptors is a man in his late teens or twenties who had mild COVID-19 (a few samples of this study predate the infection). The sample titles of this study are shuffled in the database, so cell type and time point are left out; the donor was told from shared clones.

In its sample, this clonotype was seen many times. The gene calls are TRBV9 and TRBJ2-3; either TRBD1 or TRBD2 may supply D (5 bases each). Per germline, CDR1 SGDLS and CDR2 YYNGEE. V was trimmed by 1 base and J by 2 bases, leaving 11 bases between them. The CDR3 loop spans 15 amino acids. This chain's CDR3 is CASSVSWGNTDTQYF. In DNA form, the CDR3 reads TGTGCCAGCAGCGTATCCTGGGGGAACACAGATACGCAGTATTTT.

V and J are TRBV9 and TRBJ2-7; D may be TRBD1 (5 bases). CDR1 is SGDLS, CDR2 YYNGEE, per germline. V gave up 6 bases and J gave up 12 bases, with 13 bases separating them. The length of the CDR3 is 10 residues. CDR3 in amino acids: CASTRQGRYV. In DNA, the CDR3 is TGTGCCAGCACCCGCCAGGGTAGGTACGTC.

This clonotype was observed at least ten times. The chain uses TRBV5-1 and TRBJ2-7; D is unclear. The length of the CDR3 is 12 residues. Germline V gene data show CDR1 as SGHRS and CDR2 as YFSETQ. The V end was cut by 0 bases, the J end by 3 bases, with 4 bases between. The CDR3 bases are TGCGCCAGCAGCTTGGGCGACTACGAGCAGTACTTC. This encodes CASSLGDYEQYF. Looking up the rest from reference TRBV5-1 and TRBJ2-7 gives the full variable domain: KAGVTQTPRYLIKTRGQQVTLSCSPISGHRSVSWYQQTPGQGLQFLFEYFSETQRNKGNFPGRFSGRQFSNSRSEMNVSTLELGDSALYLCASSLGDYEQYFGPGTRLTVT.

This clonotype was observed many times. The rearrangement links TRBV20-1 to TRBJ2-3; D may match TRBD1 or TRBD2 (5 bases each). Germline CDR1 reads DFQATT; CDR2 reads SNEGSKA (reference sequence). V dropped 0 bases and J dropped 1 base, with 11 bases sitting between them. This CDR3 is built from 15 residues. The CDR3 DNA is TGCAGTGCTAGAGAAGGACTCAGGGGCACAGATACGCAGTATTTT. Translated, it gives CSAREGLRGTDTQYF.

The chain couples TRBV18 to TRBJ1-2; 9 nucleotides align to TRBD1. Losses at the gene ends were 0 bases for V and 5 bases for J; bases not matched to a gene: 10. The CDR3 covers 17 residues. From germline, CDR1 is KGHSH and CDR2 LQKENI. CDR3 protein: CASSPPFSTGQGYGYTF. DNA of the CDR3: TGTGCCAGCTCACCACCTTTTTCTACGGGACAGGGTTATGGCTACACCTTC.

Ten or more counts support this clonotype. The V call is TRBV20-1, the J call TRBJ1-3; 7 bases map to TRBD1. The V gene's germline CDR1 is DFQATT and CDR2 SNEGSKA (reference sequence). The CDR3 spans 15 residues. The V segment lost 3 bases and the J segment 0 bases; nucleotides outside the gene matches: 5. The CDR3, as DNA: TGCAGTGCTAGGACAGGGACCAACTCTGGAAACACCATATATTTT. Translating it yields CSARTGTNSGNTIYF.

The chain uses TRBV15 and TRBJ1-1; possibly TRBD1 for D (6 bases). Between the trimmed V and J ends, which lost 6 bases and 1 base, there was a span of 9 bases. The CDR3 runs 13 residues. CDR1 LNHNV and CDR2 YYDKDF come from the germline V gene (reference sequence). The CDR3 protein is CATRGQRNTEAFF. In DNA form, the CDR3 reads TGTGCCACCAGAGGACAGAGGAACACTGAAGCTTTCTTT.

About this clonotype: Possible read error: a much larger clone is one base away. The CDR3 sequence is CASSRAEGTYNEQYF. CDR3 DNA: TGTGCCAGCAGCCGCGCGGAAGGAACCTACAATGAGCAGTACTTC. This chain links TRBV9 with TRBJ2-1; no definite D call. The DNA end favors TRBJ2-7, so the J call may be wrong. Germline V gene data show CDR1 as SGDLS and CDR2 as YYNGEE. CDR3 length equals 15 residues.

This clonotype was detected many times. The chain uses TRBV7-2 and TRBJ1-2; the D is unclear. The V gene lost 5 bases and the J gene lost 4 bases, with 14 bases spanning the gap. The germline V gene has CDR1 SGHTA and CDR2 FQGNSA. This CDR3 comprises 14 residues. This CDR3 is CASSPDGATYGYTF. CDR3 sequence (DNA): TGTGCCAGCAGCCCTGATGGAGCTACCTATGGCTACACCTTC. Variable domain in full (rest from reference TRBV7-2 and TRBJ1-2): GAGVSQSPSNKVTEKGKDVELRCDPISGHTALYWYRQSLGQGLEFLIYFQGNSAPDKSGLPSDRFSAERTGGSVSTLTIQRTQQEDSAVYLCASSPDGATYGYTFGSGTRLTVV.

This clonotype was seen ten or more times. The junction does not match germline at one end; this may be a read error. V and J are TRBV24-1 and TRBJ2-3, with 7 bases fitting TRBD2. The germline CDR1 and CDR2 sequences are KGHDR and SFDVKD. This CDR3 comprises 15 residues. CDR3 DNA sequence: TGTGCCACCAGTGTAGGGTCTAGCGGATCAGATACTCAGTATTTT. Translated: CATSVGSSGSDTQYF.

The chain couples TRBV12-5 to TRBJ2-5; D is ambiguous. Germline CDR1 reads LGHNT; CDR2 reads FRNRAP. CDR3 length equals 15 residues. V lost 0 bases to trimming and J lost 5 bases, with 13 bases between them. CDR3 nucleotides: TGTGCTAGTGGTTTGGTACTTAACAGTCCCGAGACCCAGTACTTC. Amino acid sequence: CASGLVLNSPETQYF.

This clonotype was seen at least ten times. DNA of the CDR3: TGTGCCAGCAGCAATCGACAGGGGGACACTGAAGCTTTCTTT. Translation: CASSNRQGDTEAFF. This chain links TRBV7-2 with TRBJ1-1, with 9 bases identical to TRBD1. From germline, CDR1 is SGHTA and CDR2 FQGNSA. The CDR3 covers 14 residues. With 5 bases clipped from V and 3 bases from J, the junction kept 4 bases outside the gene matches.

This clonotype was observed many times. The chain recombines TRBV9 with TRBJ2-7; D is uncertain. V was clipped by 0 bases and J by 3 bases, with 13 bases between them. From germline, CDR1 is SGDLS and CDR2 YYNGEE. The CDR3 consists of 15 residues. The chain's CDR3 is CASSVVPGPDYEQYF. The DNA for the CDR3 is TGTGCCAGCAGCGTAGTGCCCGGGCCCGACTACGAGCAGTACTTC.

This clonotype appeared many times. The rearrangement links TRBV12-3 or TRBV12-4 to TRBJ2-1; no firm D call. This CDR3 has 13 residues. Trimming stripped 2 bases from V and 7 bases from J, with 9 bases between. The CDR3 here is CASSLSSVNEQFF. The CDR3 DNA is TGTGCCAGCAGTTTAAGCTCTGTTAATGAGCAGTTCTTC.

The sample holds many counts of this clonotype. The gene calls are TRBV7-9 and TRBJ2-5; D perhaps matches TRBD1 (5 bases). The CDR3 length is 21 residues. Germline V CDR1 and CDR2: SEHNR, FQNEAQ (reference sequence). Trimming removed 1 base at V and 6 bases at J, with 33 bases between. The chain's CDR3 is CASSLDLSWRSADKNQKTQYF. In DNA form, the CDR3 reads TGTGCCAGCAGCTTAGATCTGTCCTGGCGGTCGGCGGACAAGAATCAAAAGACCCAGTACTTC.

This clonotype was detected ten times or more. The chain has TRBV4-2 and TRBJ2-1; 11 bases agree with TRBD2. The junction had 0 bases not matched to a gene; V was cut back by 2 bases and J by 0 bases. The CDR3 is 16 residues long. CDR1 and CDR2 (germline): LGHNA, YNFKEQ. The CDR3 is CASSQLAGGSYNEQFF. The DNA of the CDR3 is TGTGCCAGCAGCCAACTAGCGGGGGGCTCCTACAATGAGCAGTTCTTC.

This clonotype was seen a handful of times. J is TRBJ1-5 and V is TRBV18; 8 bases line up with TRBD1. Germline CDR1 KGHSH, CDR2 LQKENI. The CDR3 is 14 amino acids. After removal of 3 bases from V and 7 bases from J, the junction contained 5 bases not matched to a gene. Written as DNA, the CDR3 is TGTGCCAGCTCACCCGGGACAGGACAACAGCCCCAGCATTTT. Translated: CASSPGTGQQPQHF.

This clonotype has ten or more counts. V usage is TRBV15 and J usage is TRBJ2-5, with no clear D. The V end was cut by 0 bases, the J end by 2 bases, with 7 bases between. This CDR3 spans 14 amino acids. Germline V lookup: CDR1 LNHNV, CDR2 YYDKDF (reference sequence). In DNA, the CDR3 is TGTGCCACCAGCAGAGAGGATGCGCAAGAGACCCAGTACTTC. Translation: CATSREDAQETQYF.

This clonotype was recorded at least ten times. CDR3 sequence: CASSASGELFF. The CDR3 DNA reads TGTGCCAGCAGTGCCTCCGGGGAGCTGTTTTTT. The chain carries TRBV6-5 and TRBJ2-2; D is ambiguous. CDR3 length: 11 residues. V was pared by 5 bases and J by 6 bases, with 4 bases between. The V gene's germline CDR1 is MNHEY and CDR2 SVGAGI.

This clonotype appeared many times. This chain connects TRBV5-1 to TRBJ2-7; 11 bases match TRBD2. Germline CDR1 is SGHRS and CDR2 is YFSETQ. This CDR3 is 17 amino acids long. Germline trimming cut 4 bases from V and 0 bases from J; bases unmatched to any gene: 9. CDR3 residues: CASSPPTSGGFSYEQYF. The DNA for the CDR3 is TGCGCCAGCAGCCCACCTACTAGCGGGGGCTTCTCCTACGAGCAGTACTTC.

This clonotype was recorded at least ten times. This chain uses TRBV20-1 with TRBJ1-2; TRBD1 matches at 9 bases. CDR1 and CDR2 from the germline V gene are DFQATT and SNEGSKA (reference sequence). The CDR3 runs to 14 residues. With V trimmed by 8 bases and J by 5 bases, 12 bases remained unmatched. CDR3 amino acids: CSCAHRGRPYGYTF. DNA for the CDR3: TGCAGTTGTGCGCACAGGGGGCGTCCGTATGGCTACACCTTC.

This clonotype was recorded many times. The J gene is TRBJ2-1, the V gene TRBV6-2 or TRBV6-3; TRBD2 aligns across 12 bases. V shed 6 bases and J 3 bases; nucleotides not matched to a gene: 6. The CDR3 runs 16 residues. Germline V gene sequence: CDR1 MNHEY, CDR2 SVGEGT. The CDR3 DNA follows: TGTGCCAGCAGCACCGGGACTAGCGGGTTCTACAATGAGCAGTTCTTC. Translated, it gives CASSTGTSGFYNEQFF.

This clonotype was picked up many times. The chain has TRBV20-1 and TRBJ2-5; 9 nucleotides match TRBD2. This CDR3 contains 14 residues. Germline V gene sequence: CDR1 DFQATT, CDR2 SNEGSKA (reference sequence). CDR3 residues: CSAGTSPDGGTQYF. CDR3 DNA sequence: TGCAGCGCCGGGACTAGCCCTGATGGAGGGACCCAGTACTTC.

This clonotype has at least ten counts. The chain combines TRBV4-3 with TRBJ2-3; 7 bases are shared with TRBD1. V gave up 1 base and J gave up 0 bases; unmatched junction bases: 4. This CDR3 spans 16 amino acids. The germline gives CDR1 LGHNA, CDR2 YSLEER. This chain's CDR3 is CASSQGGQPSTDTQYF. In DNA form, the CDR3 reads TGCGCCAGCAGCCAAGGGGGACAGCCAAGCACAGATACGCAGTATTTT.

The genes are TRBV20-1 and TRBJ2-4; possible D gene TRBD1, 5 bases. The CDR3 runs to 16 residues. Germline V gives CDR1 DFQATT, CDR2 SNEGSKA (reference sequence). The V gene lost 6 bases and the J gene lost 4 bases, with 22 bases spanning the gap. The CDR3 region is CSAPPQGISVKNIQYF. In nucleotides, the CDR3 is TGCAGTGCCCCCCCCCAGGGAATCTCTGTTAAAAACATTCAGTACTTC.

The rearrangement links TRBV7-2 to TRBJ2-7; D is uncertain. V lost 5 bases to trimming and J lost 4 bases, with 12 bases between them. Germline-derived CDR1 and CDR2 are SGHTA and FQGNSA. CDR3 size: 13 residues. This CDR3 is CASSASELYEQYF. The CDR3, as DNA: TGTGCCAGCAGCGCAAGCGAGCTATACGAGCAGTACTTC.

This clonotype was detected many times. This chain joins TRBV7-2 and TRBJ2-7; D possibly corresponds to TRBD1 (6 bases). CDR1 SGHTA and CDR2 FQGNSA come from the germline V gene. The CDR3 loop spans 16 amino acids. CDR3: CASRTTGQGRSHEQYV. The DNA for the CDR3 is TGTGCCAGCAGAACTACGGGGCAGGGGCGCTCCCACGAGCAGTACGTC.

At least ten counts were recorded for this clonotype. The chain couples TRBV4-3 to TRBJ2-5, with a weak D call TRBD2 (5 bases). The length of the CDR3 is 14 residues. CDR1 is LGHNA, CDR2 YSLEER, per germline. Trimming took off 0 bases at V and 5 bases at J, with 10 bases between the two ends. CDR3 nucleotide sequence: TGCGCCAGCAGCCAAGATCGGGATAGGGAGACCCAGTACTTC. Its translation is CASSQDRDRETQYF.

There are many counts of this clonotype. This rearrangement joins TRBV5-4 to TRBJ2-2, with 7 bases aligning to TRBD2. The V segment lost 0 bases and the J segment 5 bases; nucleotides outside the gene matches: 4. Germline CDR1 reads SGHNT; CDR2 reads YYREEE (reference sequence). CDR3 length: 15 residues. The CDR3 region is CASSLVAGDTGELFF. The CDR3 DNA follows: TGTGCCAGCAGCTTGGTTGCGGGGGATACCGGGGAGCTGTTTTTT.

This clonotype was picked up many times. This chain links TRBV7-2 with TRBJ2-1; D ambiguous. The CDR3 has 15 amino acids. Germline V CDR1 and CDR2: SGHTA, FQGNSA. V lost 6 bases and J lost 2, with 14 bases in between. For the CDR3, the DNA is TGTGCCAGCAGACGACTGCGAAGCGCCTACAATGAGCAGTTCTTC. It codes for CASRRLRSAYNEQFF.